The clone carrying this T cell receptor beta chain has a count of ten or more. Its specificity is not known. This sample stems from a study of T cells after yellow fever vaccination. Study background: Fractions with few cells were prepared using SMART-Seq v4 Ultra Low Input. General study points: Primary-vaccination clones mostly resurfaced post-booster (approximately 96% CD4, approximately 89% CD8).

TCRdb recomputed calls from the 5' RACE reads with MiXCR, one row per CDR3 protein. The sample yields hundreds of thousands of distinct CDR3 sequences, roughly an eighth seen once. Germline-derived CDR1 and CDR2 are SQVTM and ANQGSEA. This CDR3 has 14 residues. The V and J ends lost 8 bases and 4 bases, in that order; junction bases with no gene match: 14. The TCR originated in a man in his thirties or forties who received the YFV17D yellow fever vaccine. The sample consisted of PBMCs, taken on the day of the yellow fever booster vaccination. The rearrangement links TRBV29-1 to TRBJ2-7; the match to TRBD2 covers 7 bases. CDR3 nucleotide sequence: TGCAGCCAAATTGCCGGGAGGCGTACGTACGAGCAGTACTTC. This translates into CSQIAGRRTYEQYF.